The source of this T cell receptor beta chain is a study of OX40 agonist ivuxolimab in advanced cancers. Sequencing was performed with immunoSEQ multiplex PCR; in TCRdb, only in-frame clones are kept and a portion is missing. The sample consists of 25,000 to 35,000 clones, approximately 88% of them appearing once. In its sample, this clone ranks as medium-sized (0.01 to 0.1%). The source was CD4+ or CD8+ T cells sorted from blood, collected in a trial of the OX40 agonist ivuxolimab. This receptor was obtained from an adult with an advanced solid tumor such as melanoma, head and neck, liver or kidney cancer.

The CDR3 region is CASSYSGASSEQYF. In nucleotides, the CDR3 is TGTGCCAGCAGTTACTCGGGAGCCAGCAGCGAGCAGTACTTC. The chain links TRBV6-5 to TRBJ2-7; D might be TRBD2 (5 bases). V was clipped by 0 bases and J by 6 bases, with 12 bases between them. The CDR3 has 14 residues. Germline values: CDR1 MNHEY, CDR2 SVGAGI.